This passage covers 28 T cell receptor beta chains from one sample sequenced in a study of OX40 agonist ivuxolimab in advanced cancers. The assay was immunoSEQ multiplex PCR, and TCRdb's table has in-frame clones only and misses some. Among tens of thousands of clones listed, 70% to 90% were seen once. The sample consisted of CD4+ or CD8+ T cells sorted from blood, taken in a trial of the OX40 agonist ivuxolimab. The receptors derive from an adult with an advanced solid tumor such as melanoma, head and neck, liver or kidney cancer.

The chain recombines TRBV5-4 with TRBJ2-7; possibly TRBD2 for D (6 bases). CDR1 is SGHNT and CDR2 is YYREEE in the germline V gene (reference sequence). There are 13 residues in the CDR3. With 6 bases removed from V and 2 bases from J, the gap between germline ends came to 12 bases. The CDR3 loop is CASTDTGAYEQYF. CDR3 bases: TGTGCCAGCACCGACACGGGGGCCTACGAGCAGTACTTC.

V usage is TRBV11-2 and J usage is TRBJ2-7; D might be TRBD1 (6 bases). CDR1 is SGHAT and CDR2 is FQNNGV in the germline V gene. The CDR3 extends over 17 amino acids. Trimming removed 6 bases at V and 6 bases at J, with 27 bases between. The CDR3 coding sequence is TGTGCCAGCAGTCCCCCCGGACAGAGGTCCCGAGGGGGCGAGCAGTACTTC. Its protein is CASSPPGQRSRGGEQYF. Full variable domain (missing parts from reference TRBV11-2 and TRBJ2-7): EAGVAQSPRYKIIEKRQSVAFWCNPISGHATLYWYQQILGQGPKLLIQFQNNGVVDDSQLPKDRFSAERLKGVDSTLKIQPAKLEDSAVYLCASSPPGQRSRGGEQYFGPGTRLTVT.

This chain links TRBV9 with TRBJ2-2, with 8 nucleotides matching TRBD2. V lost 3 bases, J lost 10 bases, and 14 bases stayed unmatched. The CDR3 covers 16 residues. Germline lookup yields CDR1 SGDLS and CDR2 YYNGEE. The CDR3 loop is CASSAFRTSSDEELFF. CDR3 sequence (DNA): TGTGCCAGCAGCGCCTTCCGGACTAGCAGCGACGAGGAGCTGTTTTTT.

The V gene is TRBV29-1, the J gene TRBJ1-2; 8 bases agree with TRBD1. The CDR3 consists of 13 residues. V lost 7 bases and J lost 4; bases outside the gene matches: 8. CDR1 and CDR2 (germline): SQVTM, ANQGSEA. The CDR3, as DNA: TGCAGCGCGGGTCAGGGGGCCCTCTATGGCTACACCTTC. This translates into CSAGQGALYGYTF.

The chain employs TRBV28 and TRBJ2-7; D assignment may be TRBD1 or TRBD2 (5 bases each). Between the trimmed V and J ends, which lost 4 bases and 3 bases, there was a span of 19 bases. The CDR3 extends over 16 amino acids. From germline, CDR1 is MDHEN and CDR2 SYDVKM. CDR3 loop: CASSSGRSGWGYEQYF. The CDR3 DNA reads TGTGCCAGCAGTTCGGGACGGTCGGGATGGGGCTACGAGCAGTACTTC.

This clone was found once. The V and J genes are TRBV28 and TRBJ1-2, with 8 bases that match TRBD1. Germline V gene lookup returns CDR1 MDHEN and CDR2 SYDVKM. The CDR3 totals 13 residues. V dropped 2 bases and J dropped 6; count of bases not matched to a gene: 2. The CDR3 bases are TGTGCCAGCAGTTTACAGGGGGCAGATGGCTACACCTTC. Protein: CASSLQGADGYTF.

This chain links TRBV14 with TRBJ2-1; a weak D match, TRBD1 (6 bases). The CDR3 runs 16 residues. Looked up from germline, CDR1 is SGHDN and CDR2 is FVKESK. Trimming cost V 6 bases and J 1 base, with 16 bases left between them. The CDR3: CASRQQGLGSYNEQFF. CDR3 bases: TGTGCCAGCAGACAACAGGGATTGGGGTCCTACAATGAGCAGTTCTTC. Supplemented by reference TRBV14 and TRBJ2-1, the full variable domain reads EAGVTQFPSHSVIEKGQTVTLRCDPISGHDNLYWYRRVMGKEIKFLLHFVKESKQDESGMPNNRFLAERTGGTYSTLKVQPAELEDSGVYFCASRQQGLGSYNEQFFGPGTRLTVL.

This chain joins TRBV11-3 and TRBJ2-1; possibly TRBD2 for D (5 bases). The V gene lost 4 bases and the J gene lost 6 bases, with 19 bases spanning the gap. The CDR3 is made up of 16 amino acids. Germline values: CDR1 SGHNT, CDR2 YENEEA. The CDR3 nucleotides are TGTGCCAGCAGCTCTAGAGGGAGCTCCCCCCTCAATGAGCAGTTCTTC. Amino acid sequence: CASSSRGSSPLNEQFF.

The CDR3 DNA reads as TGTGCCAGCAGTTACTCGTGGGATAGCTACGAGCAGTACTTC. Amino acids: CASSYSWDSYEQYF. The J gene is TRBJ2-7, the V gene TRBV6-5; the D is unclear. Germline CDR1 is MNHEY and CDR2 is SVGAGI. This CDR3 region has 14 residues. Trimming left V 0 bases short and J 3 bases short, with 9 bases between.

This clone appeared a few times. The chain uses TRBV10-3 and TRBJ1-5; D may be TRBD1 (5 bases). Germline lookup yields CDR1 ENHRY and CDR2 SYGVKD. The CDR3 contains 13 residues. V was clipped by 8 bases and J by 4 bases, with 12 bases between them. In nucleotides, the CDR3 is TGTGCCATCGGGGCGACGGAGAATCAGCCCCAGCATTTT. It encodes CAIGATENQPQHF.

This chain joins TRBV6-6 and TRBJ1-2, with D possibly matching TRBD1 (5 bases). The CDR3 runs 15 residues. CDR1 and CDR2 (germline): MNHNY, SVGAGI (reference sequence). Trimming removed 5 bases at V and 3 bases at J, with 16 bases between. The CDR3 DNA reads TGTGCCAGCAGTCCCCCTTCAGGGCGGGACTATGGCTACACCTTC. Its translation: CASSPPSGRDYGYTF.

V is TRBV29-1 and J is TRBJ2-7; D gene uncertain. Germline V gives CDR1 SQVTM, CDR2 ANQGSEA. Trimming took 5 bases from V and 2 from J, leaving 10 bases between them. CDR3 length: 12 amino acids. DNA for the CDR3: TGCAGCGTTTGTCGGGTCCCCTACGAGCAGTACTTC. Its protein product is CSVCRVPYEQYF.

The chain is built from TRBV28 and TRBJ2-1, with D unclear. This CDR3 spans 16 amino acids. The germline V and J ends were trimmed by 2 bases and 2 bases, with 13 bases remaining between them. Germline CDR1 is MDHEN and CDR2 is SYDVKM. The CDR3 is CASSLMARATYNEQFF. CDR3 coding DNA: TGTGCCAGCAGTTTAATGGCGAGAGCTACCTACAATGAGCAGTTCTTC. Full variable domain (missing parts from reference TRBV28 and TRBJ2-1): DVKVTQSSRYLVKRTGEKVFLECVQDMDHENMFWYRQDPGLGLRLIYFSYDVKMKEKGDIPEGYSVSREKKERFSLILESASTNQTSMYLCASSLMARATYNEQFFGPGTRLTVL.

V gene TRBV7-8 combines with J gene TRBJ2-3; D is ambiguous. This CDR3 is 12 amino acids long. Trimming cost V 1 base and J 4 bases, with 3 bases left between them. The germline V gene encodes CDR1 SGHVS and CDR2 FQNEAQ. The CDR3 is CASSLGPDTQYF. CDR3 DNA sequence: TGTGCCAGCAGCTTAGGCCCAGATACGCAGTATTTT.

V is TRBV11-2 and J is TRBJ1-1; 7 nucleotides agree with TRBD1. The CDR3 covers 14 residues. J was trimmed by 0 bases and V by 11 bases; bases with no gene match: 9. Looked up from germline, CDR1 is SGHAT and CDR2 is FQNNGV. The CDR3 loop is CAQGGASMNTEAFF. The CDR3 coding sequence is TGTGCCCAGGGGGGGGCAAGTATGAACACTGAAGCTTTCTTT.

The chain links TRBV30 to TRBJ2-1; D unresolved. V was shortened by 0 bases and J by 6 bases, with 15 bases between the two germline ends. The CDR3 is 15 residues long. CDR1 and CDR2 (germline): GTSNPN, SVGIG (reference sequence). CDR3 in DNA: TGTGCCTGGAGTGTACCCCAACTGGTCGGCAATGAGCAGTTCTTC. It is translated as CAWSVPQLVGNEQFF.

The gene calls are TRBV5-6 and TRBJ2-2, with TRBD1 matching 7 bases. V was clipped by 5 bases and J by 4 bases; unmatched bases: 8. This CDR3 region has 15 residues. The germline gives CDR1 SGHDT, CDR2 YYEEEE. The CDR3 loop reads CASRNRDRFTGELFF. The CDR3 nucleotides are TGTGCCAGCAGGAACCGGGACAGATTCACCGGGGAGCTGTTTTTT.

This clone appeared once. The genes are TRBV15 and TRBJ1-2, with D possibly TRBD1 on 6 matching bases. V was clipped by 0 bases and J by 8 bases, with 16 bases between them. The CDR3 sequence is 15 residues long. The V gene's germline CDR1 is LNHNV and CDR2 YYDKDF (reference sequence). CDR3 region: CATSRDLHRVNGYTF. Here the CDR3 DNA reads TGTGCCACCAGCAGAGATCTTCACAGGGTAAACGGCTACACCTTC. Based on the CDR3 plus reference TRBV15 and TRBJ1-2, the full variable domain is DAMVIQNPRYQVTQFGKPVTLSCSQTLNHNVMYWYQQKSSQAPKLLFHYYDKDFNNEADTPDNFQSRRPNTSFCFLDIRSPGLGDTAMYLCATSRDLHRVNGYTFGSGTRLTVV.

The chain's CDR3 is CASSSQADTQYF. The CDR3 region has the DNA TGTGCCAGCAGCTCTCAGGCAGATACGCAGTATTTT. V is TRBV7-2 and J is TRBJ2-3; D ambiguous. This CDR3 has 12 amino acids. Germline CDR1 SGHTA, CDR2 FQGNSA. V lost 4 bases and J 4 bases, leaving 6 bases between the germline ends.

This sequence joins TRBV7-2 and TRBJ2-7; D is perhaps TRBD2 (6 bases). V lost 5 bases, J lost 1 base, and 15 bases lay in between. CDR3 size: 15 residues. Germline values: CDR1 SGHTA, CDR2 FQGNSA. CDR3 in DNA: TGTGCCAGCAGCCCACGGGACTTCCCATCCTACGAGCAGTACTTC. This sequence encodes CASSPRDFPSYEQYF.

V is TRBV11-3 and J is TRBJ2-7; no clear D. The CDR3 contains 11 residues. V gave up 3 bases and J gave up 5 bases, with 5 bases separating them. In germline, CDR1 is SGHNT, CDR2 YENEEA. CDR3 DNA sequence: TGTGCCAGCAGCTTGCTAGACGAGCAGTACTTC. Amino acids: CASSLLDEQYF.

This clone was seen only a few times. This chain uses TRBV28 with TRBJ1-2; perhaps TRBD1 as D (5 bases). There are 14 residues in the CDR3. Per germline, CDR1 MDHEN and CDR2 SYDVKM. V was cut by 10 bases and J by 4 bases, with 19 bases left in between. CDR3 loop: CATESGGSFYGYTF. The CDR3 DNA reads TGTGCCACCGAAAGTGGGGGGTCTTTCTATGGCTACACCTTC.

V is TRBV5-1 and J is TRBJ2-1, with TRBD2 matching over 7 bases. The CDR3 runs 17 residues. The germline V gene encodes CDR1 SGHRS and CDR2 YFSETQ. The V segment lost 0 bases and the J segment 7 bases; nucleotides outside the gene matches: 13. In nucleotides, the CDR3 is TGCGCCAGCAGCTTGGGGACGGGGGGTTCGGGTCGGAATGAGCAGTTCTTC. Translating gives CASSLGTGGSGRNEQFF. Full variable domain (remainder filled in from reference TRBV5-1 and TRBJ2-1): KAGVTQTPRYLIKTRGQQVTLSCSPISGHRSVSWYQQTPGQGLQFLFEYFSETQRNKGNFPGRFSGRQFSNSRSEMNVSTLELGDSALYLCASSLGTGGSGRNEQFFGPGTRLTVL.

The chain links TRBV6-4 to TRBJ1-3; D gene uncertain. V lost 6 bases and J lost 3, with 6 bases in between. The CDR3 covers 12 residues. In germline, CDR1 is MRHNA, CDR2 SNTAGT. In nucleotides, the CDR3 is TGTGCCAGCAGGCGAGATGGAAACACCATATATTTT. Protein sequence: CASRRDGNTIYF.

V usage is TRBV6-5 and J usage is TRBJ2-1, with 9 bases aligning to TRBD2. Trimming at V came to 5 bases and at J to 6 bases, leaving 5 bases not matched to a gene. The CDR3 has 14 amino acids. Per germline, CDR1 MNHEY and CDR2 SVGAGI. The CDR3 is CASSRLADRNEQFF. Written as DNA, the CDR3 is TGTGCCAGCAGTAGACTAGCGGACCGCAATGAGCAGTTCTTC.

For the CDR3, the DNA is TGTGCCAGTAGTACAGGGGGTAGAGAAAAACTGTTTTTT. It is translated as CASSTGGREKLFF. The rearrangement joins TRBV19 to TRBJ1-4; 7 nucleotides match TRBD1. V was pared by 4 bases and J by 8 bases, with 4 bases of the junction left unmatched. CDR1 is LNHDA and CDR2 is SQIVND in the germline V gene (reference sequence). The CDR3 runs 13 residues. Using reference TRBV19 and TRBJ1-4 for the parts outside the CDR3, the full variable domain is DGGITQSPKYLFRKEGQNVTLSCEQNLNHDAMYWYRQDPGQGLRLIYYSQIVNDFQKGDIAEGYSVSREKKESFPLTVTSAQKNPTAFYLCASSTGGREKLFFGSGTQLSVL.

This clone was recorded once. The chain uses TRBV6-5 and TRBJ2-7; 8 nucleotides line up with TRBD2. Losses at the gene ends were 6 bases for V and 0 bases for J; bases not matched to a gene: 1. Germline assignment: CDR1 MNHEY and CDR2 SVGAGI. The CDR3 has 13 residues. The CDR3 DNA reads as TGTGCCAGCAGAAGCGGGAGCTCCTACGAGCAGTACTTC. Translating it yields CASRSGSSYEQYF.

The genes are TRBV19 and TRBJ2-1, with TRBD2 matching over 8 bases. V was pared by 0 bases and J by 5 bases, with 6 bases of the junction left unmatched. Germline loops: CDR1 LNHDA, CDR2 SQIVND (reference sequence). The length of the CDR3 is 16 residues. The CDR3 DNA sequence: TGTGCCAGTAGTATAGATTTTGGCGGGAGGAACAATGAGCAGTTCTTC. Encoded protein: CASSIDFGGRNNEQFF. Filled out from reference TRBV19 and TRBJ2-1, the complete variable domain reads DGGITQSPKYLFRKEGQNVTLSCEQNLNHDAMYWYRQDPGQGLRLIYYSQIVNDFQKGDIAEGYSVSREKKESFPLTVTSAQKNPTAFYLCASSIDFGGRNNEQFFGPGTRLTVL.